This paragraph covers one T cell receptor (beta chain) sequence. This clone was seen only a few times. The specificity of this receptor is unknown. One base away there is no much larger clone; base qualities are not given. Other DNA sequences of this sample code for an identical CDR3. TCR CDR3 regions were amplified from genomic DNA by multiplex PCR using the deep immunoSEQ assay. Extracted genomic DNA from each cell subset was distributed evenly across all wells of several immunoSEQ 96-well plates, and each plate was treated as a replicate. For sorted subsets, 200 to 250 ng of genomic DNA, equivalent to 25,000 to 35,000 T cell genomes, went into each replicate PCR. Purified libraries were measured with a Qubit 3.0 fluorometer, size-checked on a Bioanalyzer 2100, and measured again with the KAPA Library Quantification kit. Every immunoSEQ 96-well plate was sequenced on a separate single-read 150-cycle Illumina NextSeq 550 flow cell. As for the authors' bioinformatics: Because the immunoSEQ output held only junctional sequences and lacked quality scores, the filtering could not match the filtering applied to full-length reads. To assign V/J genes and CDR3, sequences were annotated using PyIR, a Python wrapper for IgBLAST v1.9, with IMGT germline references. Reads with weak V/J assignments (E-value above 1e-6), missing CDR3, stop codons, out-of-frame junctions, or ambiguous translated residues were removed. A V3J clonotype was defined by an identical inferred V gene, J gene, and CDR3 amino acid sequence. Percentage overlap between repertoires was computed as shared unique clonotypes divided by the size of the smaller repertoire. RTK rarefaction, the Chao1 estimator, and Recon v2.1 estimates of unobserved clonotypes were used to assess repertoire richness. For all TCRbeta clonotypes obtained by the gDNA method from several donors, generation probabilities were computed with OLGA. Imported from immuneACCESS, the table was reduced by TCRdb to in-frame sequences with V and J called. These copies leave out some clones; in studies compared against another copy, an unresolved V gene accounts for under half, and the cause of the remainder is not known. V and J calls and clone size are those listed in that table; D and trimming were worked out from the DNA. In this sample the table shows about 2.1 million clones, over 85% of which occur a single time. About 1.6% of the sample is in the top ten clones.

This sample was taken from a study of shared clonotypes between healthy human individuals (TCRdb year 2020). In terms of the full investigation: The cohort included a few men and a couple of women between 18 and 49 years of age. Per donor, three plates each were used for CD4 naive and CD4 memory, two for CD8 naive, and one for CD8 memory. To increase sequencing depth and limit assay-specific biases, TCR repertoire library preparation and sequencing were carried out by different laboratories using diverse techniques. The study deeply sequenced blood TCR repertoires of 5 or 6 healthy adults to estimate repertoire size and the extent of clonotype sharing between individuals. Each donor's leukapheresis produced roughly between about 0.85 and 10 billion PBMCs.

The CDR3 contains 14 residues, cysteine and phenylalanine counted. Only the CDR3 region is kept as DNA, spanning 42 bases read in frame from base 1. The V and J ends are trimmed by 1 base and 0 bases, leaving 5 bases between them. As encoded in the germline V gene, CDR1 is SNHLY while CDR2 is FYNNEI. CD8 naive samples were CD45RO-negative cells positively selected for CCR7, giving a CD45RA+CCR7+ population that excluded TemRA cells. The donors were healthy, HIV-negative adults with no recently reported acute infections or vaccinations. Every donor was a Caucasian adult residing in Nashville, Tennessee, USA. Blood was collected by leukapheresis, and PBMCs were isolated by Ficoll-Histopaque density gradient centrifugation and then cryopreserved in liquid nitrogen vapor phase. Analytical flow cytometry was used to check the purity and quantity of every magnetically sorted T cell population. From each sorted fraction, genomic DNA was isolated and quantified by UV absorbance on a Nanodrop 2000c.

Study-level results and caveats: Because the study included a small number of donors, the genetic and exposure-history diversity represented was limited. Only blood was sampled, and tissue TCR repertoires likely differ from those in blood. Across a few donors, roughly 5% of naive CD4, approximately 3.6% of naive CD8, about 2.3% of memory CD4, and approximately 0.42% of memory CD8 clonotypes were shared. Incomplete sequencing was indicated by rarefaction of sorted-subset datasets, despite the large sequencing depth. Pairwise subsampling led to the expectation that sequencing depth would affect the degree of clonotype sharing among donors. Naive subsets generally had larger estimated clonotype richness than memory subsets did. Compared with non-shared clonotypes, the clonotypes found in all four sorted-subset donors had higher generation probabilities.

Sequencing was performed on naive CD8+ T cells from PBMCs. The cell subset or site label for this specimen denotes: CD45RA+CCR7+. The chain uses TRBV2 and TRBJ2-3; no D gene is confidently identified. The clonotype originates from a man aged 18 to 30 in good health. Some clones in this sample may be carry-over from other donors' samples. The DNA sequence follows: TGTGCCAGCAGTGAAGTGGCTAGCACAGATACGCAGTATTTT. Its coded protein is CASSEVASTDTQYF. The CDR3, completed at both ends by the reference TRBV2 and TRBJ2-3 genes, gives the full variable domain EPEVTQTPSHQVTQMGQEVILRCVPISNHLYFYWYRQILGQKVEFLVSFYNNEISEKSEIFDDQFSVERPDGSNFTLKIRSTKLEDSAMYFCASSEVASTDTQYFGPGTRLTVL.